One sample yielded the 10 T cell receptor beta chains listed below, sequenced in a study of post-analysis software for immune sequencing data. The study's findings and limits: About 5 TRBV segments were more frequent in patients than controls; TRBV5-6, TRBV5-1 and TRBV20-1 belonged to this group.

These receptors' targets are unknown. Presence of unique molecular identifiers characterized the TCR beta cDNA libraries. TCRdb reprocessed the PCR reads via MiXCR and lists one record per CDR3 protein. The profile shows hundreds of thousands of distinct CDR3 sequences, approximately 30% of them singletons. Sample: blood. These receptors all come from a girl aged 5 to 17 with multiple sclerosis.

The chain employs TRBV12-3 or TRBV12-4 and TRBJ2-1, with 7 bases aligning to TRBD1. This CDR3 comprises 16 residues. The V and J ends lost 6 bases and 3 bases, in that order; junction bases with no gene match: 11. CDR3 sequence reads: CASSPWGTVGYNEQFF. The CDR3 DNA sequence: TGTGCCAGCAGCCCCTGGGGGACAGTAGGCTACAATGAGCAGTTCTTC.

This clonotype was picked up a small number of times. The rearrangement joins TRBV27 to TRBJ1-2, with TRBD1 matching 8 bases. V shed 5 bases and J 8 bases; nucleotides not matched to a gene: 13. This CDR3 comprises 15 residues. Germline V CDR1 and CDR2: MNHEY, SMNVEV (reference sequence). As DNA, the CDR3 is TGTGCCAGCAGTCCCGGACAGGGAGGGGTGTCGGGCTACACCTTC. Residues: CASSPGQGGVSGYTF.

This clonotype came up a few times. V and J are TRBV27 and TRBJ2-3, with 7 bases aligning to TRBD1. Germline loops: CDR1 MNHEY, CDR2 SMNVEV (reference sequence). V lost 7 bases to trimming and J lost 1 base; unmatched junction nucleotides: 2. CDR3 length: 13 amino acids. CDR3 protein: CASTDRRTDTQYF. The CDR3 DNA follows: TGTGCCAGCACGGACAGGCGCACAGATACGCAGTATTTT.

This clonotype was recorded a few times. CDR3 sequence (DNA): TGTGCCAGCAGGGGAAGTATTGGCACTGAAGCTTTCTTT. Encoded protein: CASRGSIGTEAFF. V and J are TRBV6-6 and TRBJ1-1; D not resolved. This CDR3 is 13 amino acids long. The germline V gene encodes CDR1 MNHNY and CDR2 SVGAGI (reference sequence). V was clipped by 6 bases and J by 4 bases, with 12 bases between them.

This clonotype was seen many times. The chain combines TRBV4-1 with TRBJ2-7; D unclear. V dropped 4 bases and J dropped 0 bases, with 10 bases sitting between them. The CDR3 spans 14 residues. CDR1 and CDR2 from the germline V gene are MGHRA and YSYEKL. This CDR3 reads CASSLSASSYEQYF. DNA for the CDR3: TGCGCCAGCAGCCTTTCAGCCAGCTCCTACGAGCAGTACTTC.

The rearrangement uses TRBV9 and TRBJ1-1; no clear D. The length of the CDR3 is 12 residues. Germline CDR1 and CDR2: SGDLS and YYNGEE. Deletions cut 6 bases from V and 5 bases from J, with 11 bases between. CDR3: CASKITRTEAFF. The CDR3 coding sequence is TGTGCCAGCAAAATTACAAGGACTGAAGCTTTCTTT.

A single count supports this clonotype. The junction departs from germline at one end; a sequencing error may be responsible. The CDR3 DNA follows: TGTGCCAGCAGCACAAACCCCCTAGTGAGTGATATGCAGTATTTT. This codes for CASSTNPLVSDMQYF. The chain employs TRBV11-2 and TRBJ2-3; no clear D. CDR1 and CDR2 (germline): SGHAT, FQNNGV. The CDR3 runs 15 residues. The full variable domain, completed using reference TRBV11-2 and TRBJ2-3, is EAGVAQSPRYKIIEKRQSVAFWCNPISGHATLYWYQQILGQGPKLLIQFQNNGVVDDSQLPKDRFSAERLKGVDSTLKIQPAKLEDSAVYLCASSTNPLVSDMQYFGPGTRLTVL.

A note on this clonotype: The germline gene is not matched at one end of the junction; a read error may be the cause. This chain joins TRBV9 and TRBJ2-1; D unclear. The length of the CDR3 is 14 residues. CDR1 and CDR2 (germline): SGDLS, YYNGEE. This chain's CDR3 is CASSVGGTYNKQFF. The DNA for the CDR3 is TGTGCCAGCAGCGTAGGGGGTACCTACAATAAGCAGTTCTTC.

The chain combines TRBV20-1 with TRBJ1-2; 8 bases fit TRBD1. The CDR3 runs 15 residues. After removal of 2 bases from V and 3 bases from J, the junction contained 8 bases not matched to a gene. Per germline, CDR1 DFQATT and CDR2 SNEGSKA (reference sequence). The CDR3: CSARSRDRIHYGYTF. DNA for the CDR3: TGCAGTGCTAGATCAAGGGACAGGATCCACTATGGCTACACCTTC.

This sequence joins TRBV29-1 and TRBJ2-3; D call uncertain. Trimming cost V 8 bases and J 7 bases, with 13 bases left between them. The germline gives CDR1 SQVTM, CDR2 ANQGSEA. There are 11 residues in the CDR3. In DNA form, the CDR3 reads TGCAGCCTTCGGACGGATTATACGCAGTATTTT. It translates to CSLRTDYTQYF.